The sequence of this TCR beta chain was determined in a study of beta chain features in type 1 diabetes. General observations from the study: When Type 1 diabetes patients were examined, their TCRB CDR3s proved moderately but significantly shorter in all four CD4+ subsets.

Germline V gene data show CDR1 as SGDLS and CDR2 as YYNGEE. The CDR3 contains 16 residues. V gave up 0 bases and J gave up 5 bases, with 14 bases separating them. Expressed TCRB transcripts were sequenced because the entire RNA isolate underwent reverse transcription. Produced via immunoSEQ multiplex PCR; TCRdb's table is partial and in-frame only. Of some 290,000 clones in the sample, 13% to 15% were seen once. This clone was detected only a few times. Its antigen is unknown. Blood was collected once per donor into heparin, averaging about 110 mL. The chain employs TRBV9 and TRBJ2-2; D not resolved. This sequence originates from a man aged 25-45 years with type 1 diabetes. The sequencing sample was made of naive CD4+ T cells from blood. The CDR3 sequence is CASSVATAVPTGELFF. CDR3 DNA sequence: TGTGCCAGCAGCGTAGCGACTGCAGTTCCGACCGGGGAGCTGTTTTTT.